Listed below are T cell receptor beta chains from one sample, sequenced in a study of T cell repertoires in cytomegalovirus infection. TCRdb passed the reads through MiXCR, listing each CDR3 protein once. The table has some 200,000 distinct CDR3 sequences, 9.5% seen once. The material sequenced was PBMCs. The receptors shown here come from a human donor in good health (CMV status not recorded). Some clones in this sample may be carry-over from other donors' samples. Each CDR3 is given with its conserved first and last residue. Fields, in order: D gene, J gene, clone size, CDR3 length, V gene, CDR3 protein, CDR3 DNA. A D gene is named only where the DNA matches it firmly. Only some rows state a clone size, as once, few, many or a class for expanded clones.

d_gene: -; j_gene: TRBJ1-1; abundance: many; len: 13; v_gene: TRBV12-3/TRBV12-4; CDR3aa: CASSFGGYTEAFF; CDR3nt: TGTGCCAGCAGTTTCGGAGGGTACACTGAAGCTTTCTTT
d_gene: TRBD1; j_gene: TRBJ1-1; abundance: many; len: 18; v_gene: TRBV7-8; CDR3aa: CASSFQLKVGTGGTEAFF; CDR3nt: TGTGCCAGCAGCTTTCAACTTAAGGTGGGGACAGGCGGCACTGAAGCTTTCTTT
d_gene: TRBD1; j_gene: TRBJ1-6; abundance: many; len: 14; v_gene: TRBV7-8; CDR3aa: CASSLTGGDSPLHF; CDR3nt: TGTGCCAGCAGCTTGACAGGGGGCGATTCACCCCTCCACTTT
d_gene: TRBD1; j_gene: TRBJ1-5; abundance: many; len: 16; v_gene: TRBV30; CDR3aa: CAWSPTTGLPNQPQHF; CDR3nt: TGTGCCTGGAGTCCGACGACAGGGCTCCCCAATCAGCCCCAGCATTTT
d_gene: -; j_gene: TRBJ1-2; abundance: many; len: 15; v_gene: TRBV6-2/TRBV6-3; CDR3aa: CASSKQTVLDYGYTF; CDR3nt: TGTGCCAGCAGTAAACAGACAGTCCTGGACTATGGCTACACCTTC
d_gene: -; j_gene: TRBJ2-1; abundance: few; len: 15; v_gene: TRBV5-1; CDR3aa: CASSLVQGFNNEQFF; CDR3nt: TGCGCCAGCAGCTTGGTCCAGGGGTTCAACAATGAGCAGTTCTTC
d_gene: TRBD1; j_gene: TRBJ1-6; abundance: many; len: 16; v_gene: TRBV7-2; CDR3aa: CASSYTGTGVNSPLHF; CDR3nt: TGTGCCAGCAGTTACACCGGGACAGGGGTCAACTCACCCCTCCACTTT
d_gene: -; j_gene: TRBJ2-5; abundance: -; len: 14; v_gene: TRBV6-2/TRBV6-3; CDR3aa: CASSSTIPEETQYF; CDR3nt: TGTGCCAGCAGTTCCACCATCCCAGAAGAGACCCAGTACTTC
d_gene: -; j_gene: TRBJ2-2; abundance: few; len: 13; v_gene: TRBV20-1; CDR3aa: CSAREGRAGELFF; CDR3nt: TGCAGTGCTAGAGAGGGTAGGGCCGGGGAGCTGTTTTTT
d_gene: -; j_gene: TRBJ2-1; abundance: many; len: 12; v_gene: TRBV12-3/TRBV12-4; CDR3aa: CASSPQGNEQFF; CDR3nt: TGTGCCAGCAGTCCCCAGGGCAATGAGCAGTTCTTC